A selection of T cell receptor beta chains follows, all from one sample in a study of PD-L1 blockade in urothelial cancer. Data came from immunoSEQ multiplex PCR; TCRdb stores just in-frame clones and leaves some out. The sample holds 30,000 or so clones, 80% to 90% seen once. The input for sequencing was PBMCs, taken around atezolizumab (anti-PD-L1) treatment. The receptor set was obtained from a man older than 75 with urothelial cancer. CDR3s include the opening cysteine and the closing phenylalanine or tryptophan. D genes are given only for firm matches. Part of the rows lack a size; the others show once, few, many or a class for expanded clones.

D,V,size,J,DNA,CDR3
TRBD1,TRBV18,-,TRBJ2-6,TGTGCCAGCTCACCACCCGGGACAGGGCCCAGCTCTGGGGCCAACGTCCTGACTTTC,CASSPPGTGPSSGANVLTF
-,TRBV29-1,-,TRBJ2-7,TGCACCCGGTGGCAGGAATACGAGCAGTACTTC,CTRWQEYEQYF
TRBD2,TRBV4-1,-,TRBJ2-1,TGCGCCAGCAGCCAAGATTCTAGCGGGAGGCTCTTACAGAATGAGCAGTTCTTC,CASSQDSSGRLLQNEQFF
TRBD1,TRBV10-3,few,TRBJ2-3,TGTGCCATCAGTGAGCTCCGGGACAGGGCAGATACGCAGTATTTT,CAISELRDRADTQYF
TRBD2,TRBV4-1,-,TRBJ2-1,TGCGCCAGCAGCCAAGATAAGGAGCGGGGGTCCTACAATGAGCAGTTCTTC,CASSQDKERGSYNEQFF
TRBD1,TRBV19,-,TRBJ2-7,TGTGCCAGCCGAGGAACAGGGGCACACGAGCAGTACTTC,CASRGTGAHEQYF
-,TRBV6-1,-,TRBJ2-7,TGTGCCAGCAGTGCCCTCAGGGCGACTGCCTACGAGCAGTACTTC,CASSALRATAYEQYF
TRBD1,TRBV28,once,TRBJ1-5,TGTGCCAGCAGTTTATATACAGGGGGCAATCAGCCCCAGCATTTT,CASSLYTGGNQPQHF
TRBD2,TRBV10-3,-,TRBJ2-1,TGTGCCATCAGTCCCCGGGGTGCGCTAGCGGGAGGGGCTCCTGGGTCCTACAATGAGCAGTTCTTC,CAISPRGALAGGAPGSYNEQFF
-,TRBV7-2,-,TRBJ1-2,TGTGCCAGCAGCTTAGAGGCGGCCCTAAACTATGGCTACACCTTC,CASSLEAALNYGYTF
TRBD1,TRBV27,-,TRBJ1-1,TGTGCCAGCAGTTTGGACAGGGGGGGCACTGAAGCTTTCTTT,CASSLDRGGTEAFF
TRBD2,TRBV5-1,-,TRBJ2-3,TGCGCCAGCAGCCCTAGCGGGAGGGCCGATGGTACGCAGTATTTT,CASSPSGRADGTQYF
-,TRBV14,-,TRBJ2-7,TGTGCCAGCAGCCAGTCATCCTACGAGCAGTACTTC,CASSQSSYEQYF
TRBD2,TRBV7-2,once,TRBJ2-1,TGTGCCAGCAGCATACTAGCGGGAGGGCCTGGAGAGCAGTTCTTC,CASSILAGGPGEQFF
TRBD2,TRBV28,-,TRBJ2-2,TGTGCCAGCAGGTCTAGCGGGAGCCGAGTAGGGGAGCTGTTTTTT,CASRSSGSRVGELFF
TRBD1,TRBV27,-,TRBJ1-1,TGTGCCAGCAGTTTCCTGGTCGGGACAGCCTTGAACACTGAAGCTTTCTTT,CASSFLVGTALNTEAFF
-,TRBV6-1,-,TRBJ2-7,TGTGCCACTACAGGGAGATTCTCCTACGAGCAGTACTTC,CATTGRFSYEQYF
-,TRBV5-1,-,TRBJ2-1,TGCGCCAGCAGTTCCGTTTATGAGCAGTTCTTC,CASSSVYEQFF
-,TRBV7-9,-,TRBJ2-3,TGTGCCAGCAGCTTAGCCCAGGGGAGCACAGATACGCAGTATTTT,CASSLAQGSTDTQYF
-,TRBV19,-,TRBJ1-2,TGTGCCAGTAGTATTCTCTGGGACACTAGTAACTATGGCTACACCTTC,CASSILWDTSNYGYTF
-,TRBV5-6,-,TRBJ2-7,TGTGCCAGCAGCTCCAGGATCTACGAGCAGTACTTC,CASSSRIYEQYF
-,TRBV25-1,-,TRBJ1-1,TGTGCCAGCAGTGAAAGCCCCCCCGGGGGTACTGAAGCTTTCTTT,CASSESPPGGTEAFF
-,TRBV5-4,-,TRBJ1-2,TGTGCCAGCAGCTTTATGGGGGCAGATACTTCTACCTTC,CASSFMGADTSTF
-,TRBV11-2,-,TRBJ2-7,TGTGCCAGCAGCCGGACGACGGGATCCCCGACCTACGAGCAGTACTTC,CASSRTTGSPTYEQYF
TRBD2,TRBV2,-,TRBJ2-3,TGTGCCAGCAGATTTAGCGGGAACAAGGAGTATTTT,CASRFSGNKEYF
-,TRBV7-8,-,TRBJ2-1,TGTGCCAGCAGCCCGGGGCTAGCGCCCTACAATGAGCAGTTCTTC,CASSPGLAPYNEQFF
TRBD1,TRBV25-1,-,TRBJ2-7,TGTGCCAGCAGAGGGACAGGCTCCTACGAGCAGTACTTC,CASRGTGSYEQYF
TRBD2,TRBV11-2,-,TRBJ2-3,TGTGCCAGCAGCTTGAGCGGGATTAGCACAGATACGCAGTATTTT,CASSLSGISTDTQYF
-,TRBV4-1,-,TRBJ2-3,TGCGCCAGCAGCCAAGTCGGCACAGATACGCAGTATTTT,CASSQVGTDTQYF
TRBD2,TRBV7-2,once,TRBJ2-1,TGTGCCAGCAGCGTCCCACCCGGGACTAGCGGGTCCTACAATGAGCAGTTCTTC,CASSVPPGTSGSYNEQFF
TRBD2,TRBV7-2,-,TRBJ2-5,TGTGCCAGCAGCCGGGCTAGCGGGTTAGGAAATGGAGAGACCCAGTACTTC,CASSRASGLGNGETQYF
TRBD2,TRBV29-1,-,TRBJ2-1,TGCAGCGTCCTTGGGGGCGGGAGGGCCAATGAGCAGTTCTTC,CSVLGGGRANEQFF
TRBD1,TRBV6-5,-,TRBJ1-1,TGTGCCAGCAGTTACGGCAGGGGGTCGGCAGCTTTCTTT,CASSYGRGSAAFF
-,TRBV5-6,-,TRBJ2-2,TGTGCCAGCAGCCCCCCGGGTAGCGGAGCCCGTGGCGGGGAGCTGTTTTTT,CASSPPGSGARGGELFF
-,TRBV28,once,TRBJ1-4,TGTGCCAGCAGCTCCCGGGGGTTTGGGACTAATGAAAAACTGTTTTTT,CASSSRGFGTNEKLFF
TRBD2,TRBV11-2,-,TRBJ2-1,TGTGCCAGCAGCTTCTCCGGACTAGCGGTGGACAATGAGCAGTTCTTC,CASSFSGLAVDNEQFF
-,TRBV20-1,-,TRBJ2-1,TGCAGTGTCTCTAGCGACAATGAGCAGTTCTTC,CSVSSDNEQFF
TRBD1,TRBV30,once,TRBJ2-5,TGTGCCTTCCGACAGGGGAGATTACAAGAGACCCAGTACTTC,CAFRQGRLQETQYF
-,TRBV6-5,-,TRBJ2-5,TGTGCCAGCAGTTACGAACAGGGCCGGGGCAAGACCCAGTACTTC,CASSYEQGRGKTQYF
-,TRBV6-1,-,TRBJ1-2,TGTGCCAGCAGTCCCGGACAAGCCCTCTATGGCTACACCTTC,CASSPGQALYGYTF
TRBD1,TRBV19,-,TRBJ2-3,TGTGCCAGTAGCCTAACCTCGACAGGGCTAAACACAGATACGCAGTATTTT,CASSLTSTGLNTDTQYF
TRBD1,TRBV5-1,-,TRBJ2-1,TGCGCCAGCAGCTTGGAGCCAGGGGGCCGGAATGAGCAGTTCTTC,CASSLEPGGRNEQFF
-,TRBV7-2,-,TRBJ2-5,TGTGCCAGCAGCTTAGGAGTTCAAGAGACCCAGTACTTC,CASSLGVQETQYF
TRBD1,TRBV18,-,TRBJ1-3,TGTGCCAGCTCACCGGCCGGGACAGTCGACTCTGGAAACACCATATATTTT,CASSPAGTVDSGNTIYF
TRBD2,TRBV9,-,TRBJ2-2,TGTGCCAGCAGCCCCCGCGGGAGGGGGGCCGGAGAGCTGTTTTTT,CASSPRGRGAGELFF
-,TRBV19,-,TRBJ2-1,TGTGCCAGTAGTACCGACGGCCCGGGTGGGCAGTTCTTC,CASSTDGPGGQFF
-,TRBV6-1,-,TRBJ2-3,TGTGCCAGCAGTGCCCGCCCGACAAGCACAGATACGCAGTATTTT,CASSARPTSTDTQYF
-,TRBV6-1,-,TRBJ2-4,TGTGCCAGCAGTGAACCTGCACGGCCGGGTGCCAAAAACATTCAGTACTTC,CASSEPARPGAKNIQYF
TRBD2,TRBV7-9,-,TRBJ2-7,TGTGCCAGCAGCCCGATTAGCGGGAGGGGCTCCTACGAGCAGTACTTC,CASSPISGRGSYEQYF
-,TRBV5-6,once,TRBJ2-3,TGTGCCAGCAGCTTGGGGGGCCGTTACACAGATACGCAGTATTTT,CASSLGGRYTDTQYF
-,TRBV11-2,-,TRBJ2-5,TGTGCCAGCAGCGCCGGGACTCAAGAGACCCAGTACTTC,CASSAGTQETQYF
TRBD2,TRBV5-1,-,TRBJ2-7,TGCGCCAGCAGCCCTAGCGGGAACTACGAGCAGTACTTC,CASSPSGNYEQYF
TRBD2,TRBV27,-,TRBJ2-7,TGTGCCAGCAAGTACCGGCTAGCGGGATTAGGTGAGCAGTACTTC,CASKYRLAGLGEQYF
TRBD1,TRBV7-2,-,TRBJ2-1,TGTGCCAGCAGCAGAAAGGACAGGGGGCTCAACAATGAGCAGTTCTTC,CASSRKDRGLNNEQFF
-,TRBV7-7,-,TRBJ2-3,TGTGCCAGCAGCCCCCTGCAGAGCACAGATACGCAGTATTTT,CASSPLQSTDTQYF